This passage covers 13 T cell receptor beta chains from one sample sequenced in a study of cytomegalovirus exposure and HLA in healthy donors (TCRdb year 2017). The library was prepared using the immunoSEQ multiplex PCR assay. The multiplex PCR relied on a mix of 60 forward primers for TCR Vbeta segments and 13 reverse primers for TCR Jbeta segments. Imported from immuneACCESS, the table was reduced by TCRdb to in-frame sequences with V and J called. These copies leave out some clones; in studies compared against another copy, an unresolved V gene accounts for under half, and the cause of the remainder is not known. Recorded for this sample are about 190,000 clones; around 81% of them occurred a single time. 1.5% to 2% of the sample rests with the top ten. The source material was PBMCs. These receptors were obtained from a man aged 18 to 30 in good health and CMV-seronegative.

V usage is TRBV5-4 and J usage is TRBJ2-3, with D hard to call. This CDR3 comprises 13 residues. CDR1 is SGHNT and CDR2 is YYREEE in the germline V gene (reference sequence). With 4 bases removed from V and 3 bases from J, the gap between germline ends came to 9 bases. The CDR3 protein is CASSPVPTDTQYF. Written as DNA, the CDR3 is TGTGCCAGCAGCCCGGTCCCTACAGATACGCAGTATTTT.

The chain links TRBV4-1 to TRBJ2-7; a possible D gene is TRBD2 (5 bases). The germline CDR1 and CDR2 sequences are MGHRA and YSYEKL. The CDR3 loop spans 15 amino acids. V lost 4 bases and J 0 bases, leaving 13 bases between the germline ends. Here the CDR3 DNA reads TGCGCCAGCAGCCCAGAGACTATCAGCTCCTACGAGCAGTACTTC. Encoded protein: CASSPETISSYEQYF.

The chain has TRBV7-2 and TRBJ1-5; the D gene is possibly TRBD1 (6 bases). This CDR3 is 14 amino acids long. Germline CDR1 SGHTA, CDR2 FQGNSA. V lost 4 bases to trimming and J lost 7 bases, with 14 bases between them. The CDR3 nucleotides are TGTGCCAGCAGCTCGGCACAGGGAGGGCAGCCCCAGCATTTT. Its translation is CASSSAQGGQPQHF. Using reference TRBV7-2 and TRBJ1-5 for the parts outside the CDR3, the full variable domain is GAGVSQSPSNKVTEKGKDVELRCDPISGHTALYWYRQSLGQGLEFLIYFQGNSAPDKSGLPSDRFSAERTGGSVSTLTIQRTQQEDSAVYLCASSSAQGGQPQHFGDGTRLSIL.

V is TRBV2 and J is TRBJ2-5, with a weak D call TRBD1 (5 bases). CDR1 is SNHLY and CDR2 is FYNNEI in the germline V gene. The CDR3 sequence is 12 residues long. With 4 bases removed from V and 8 bases from J, the gap between germline ends came to 11 bases. The CDR3 DNA follows: TGTGCCAGCAGTGCAGGGCGCCAAACCCAGTACTTC. Protein product: CASSAGRQTQYF.

The CDR3 protein is CASSLDLAGIYEQYF. DNA for the CDR3: TGTGCCAGCAGCTTAGACCTAGCGGGGATCTACGAGCAGTACTTC. This rearrangement joins TRBV7-2 to TRBJ2-7; TRBD2 matches at 9 bases. V lost 1 base, J lost 3 bases, and 4 bases stayed unmatched. The CDR3 loop spans 15 amino acids. From germline, CDR1 is SGHTA and CDR2 FQGNSA.

The chain joins TRBV9 to TRBJ2-3; 7 nucleotides match TRBD2. This CDR3 spans 15 amino acids. After removal of 3 bases from V and 6 bases from J, the junction contained 10 bases not matched to a gene. Germline V gene lookup returns CDR1 SGDLS and CDR2 YYNGEE. CDR3 residues: CASSETGTKMDTQYF. CDR3 nucleotide sequence: TGTGCCAGCAGCGAGACCGGGACTAAGATGGATACGCAGTATTTT.

CDR3 in amino acids: CASRVWGEFTGELFF. CDR3 coding DNA: TGTGCCAGCAGGGTCTGGGGAGAGTTCACCGGGGAGCTGTTTTTT. The V call is TRBV27, the J call TRBJ2-2, with a weak D call TRBD2 (5 bases). This CDR3 spans 15 amino acids. CDR1 and CDR2 from the germline V gene are MNHEY and SMNVEV (reference sequence). V was clipped by 6 bases and J by 4 bases, with 15 bases between them.

The rearrangement links TRBV7-9 to TRBJ1-1; 7 nucleotides agree with TRBD1. CDR3 length equals 15 residues. Trimming at V came to 6 bases and at J to 7 bases, leaving 14 bases not matched to a gene. Germline V gives CDR1 SEHNR, CDR2 FQNEAQ (reference sequence). DNA of the CDR3: TGTGCCAGCAGACACCCGGGACAGACCACGGTTGAAGCTTTCTTT. Translation: CASRHPGQTTVEAFF.

This chain joins TRBV9 and TRBJ1-2; TRBD1 matches 9 bases. Germline assignment: CDR1 SGDLS and CDR2 YYNGEE. CDR3 size: 17 residues. Trimming took 0 bases from V and 3 from J; bases not matched to a gene: 9. CDR3 amino acids: CASSVGGRQGGHYGYTF. The CDR3 DNA sequence: TGTGCCAGCAGCGTAGGGGGACGACAGGGGGGACACTATGGCTACACCTTC.

The chain is built from TRBV7-2 and TRBJ2-5; 8 positions agree with TRBD1. The V segment lost 2 bases and the J segment 3 bases; nucleotides outside the gene matches: 5. The CDR3 is 15 amino acids. CDR1 and CDR2 from the germline V gene are SGHTA and FQGNSA. The CDR3 here is CASSLSRGQEETQYF. The CDR3 DNA follows: TGTGCCAGCAGCTTATCCAGGGGGCAGGAAGAGACCCAGTACTTC.

Comment on this clone: Other nucleotide sequences in the sample specify the same CDR3. This chain uses TRBV7-2 with TRBJ2-7, with D uncertain. Germline V gives CDR1 SGHTA, CDR2 FQGNSA. This CDR3 region has 15 residues. V lost 1 base, J lost 0 bases, and 10 bases lay in between. The CDR3 region has the DNA TGTGCCAGCAGCTTAGGGGCAGGTTCCTCCTACGAGCAGTACTTC. It yields the protein CASSLGAGSSYEQYF.

CDR3: CASSEAPSGYNEQFF. DNA for the CDR3: TGTGCCAGCAGTGAAGCACCTAGCGGTTACAATGAGCAGTTCTTC. This rearrangement joins TRBV6-1 to TRBJ2-1; 7 nucleotides match TRBD2. The CDR3 runs 15 residues. Per germline, CDR1 MNHNS and CDR2 SASEGT. The V gene end was trimmed by 0 bases and the J gene end by 4 bases; junction bases not matched to a gene: 3.

The chain carries TRBV7-9 and TRBJ2-7, with 7 positions matching TRBD2. Losses at the gene ends were 5 bases for V and 2 bases for J; bases not matched to a gene: 9. Per the germline V gene, CDR1 is SEHNR and CDR2 is FQNEAQ (reference sequence). The CDR3 totals 15 residues. The CDR3 DNA reads TGTGCCAGCAGCGGTACTAGGGACTACACCTACGAGCAGTACTTC. Translating it yields CASSGTRDYTYEQYF.